This section outlines one T cell receptor (beta chain) sequence together with its context. The CDR3 covers 13 residues. The germline V gene encodes CDR1 SGHRS and CDR2 YFSETQ. Trimming left V 4 bases short and J 1 base short, with 8 bases between. Original handling: Amplification from reference gene primers served as the basis for estimated nucleated cell counts. Here immunoSEQ multiplex PCR was the method, and the copy in TCRdb shows in-frame clones only, minus some. The DNA gave D and trimming, while V, J and clone size come from that table. The repertoire consists of 60,000 to 85,000 clones, with 83% occurring once and the leading ten covering approximately 40%. This sample was taken from a study of blood T cell repertoires in COVID-19. Study information: Material from acute and convalescent COVID-19 was sourced from the United States, Italy and Spain. T cells, B-cell-depleted T cells, or PBMCs provided the cDNA or gDNA that served as material.

The chain joins TRBV5-1 to TRBJ1-1; D is uncertain. This receptor was taken from a man older than 75 with acute or convalescent COVID-19. The sequenced sample consisted of peripheral blood. The CDR3 DNA follows: TGCGCCAGCAGCCCGTACAAGAACACTGAAGCTTTCTTT. Its protein is CASSPYKNTEAFF.